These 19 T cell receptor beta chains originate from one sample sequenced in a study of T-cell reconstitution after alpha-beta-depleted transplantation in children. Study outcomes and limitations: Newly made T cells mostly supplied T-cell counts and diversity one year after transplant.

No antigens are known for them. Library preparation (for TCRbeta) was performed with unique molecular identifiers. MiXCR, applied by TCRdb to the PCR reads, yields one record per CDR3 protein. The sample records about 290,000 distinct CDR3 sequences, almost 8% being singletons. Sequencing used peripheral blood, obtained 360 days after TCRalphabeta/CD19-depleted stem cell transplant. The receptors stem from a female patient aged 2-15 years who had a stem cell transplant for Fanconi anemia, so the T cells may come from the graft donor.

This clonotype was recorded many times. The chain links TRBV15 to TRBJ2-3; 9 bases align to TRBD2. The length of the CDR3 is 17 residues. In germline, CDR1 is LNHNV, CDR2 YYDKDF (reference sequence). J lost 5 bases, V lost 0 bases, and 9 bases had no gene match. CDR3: CATSREAAGGPGDTQYF. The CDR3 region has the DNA TGTGCCACCAGCAGAGAGGCGGCGGGGGGGCCAGGAGATACGCAGTATTTT.

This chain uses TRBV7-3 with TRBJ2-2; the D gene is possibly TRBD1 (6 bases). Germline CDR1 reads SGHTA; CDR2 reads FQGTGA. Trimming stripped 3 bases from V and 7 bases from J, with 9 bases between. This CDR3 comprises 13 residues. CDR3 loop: CASSFQGFGELFF. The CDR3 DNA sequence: TGTGCCAGCAGCTTTCAGGGGTTCGGGGAGCTGTTTTTT.

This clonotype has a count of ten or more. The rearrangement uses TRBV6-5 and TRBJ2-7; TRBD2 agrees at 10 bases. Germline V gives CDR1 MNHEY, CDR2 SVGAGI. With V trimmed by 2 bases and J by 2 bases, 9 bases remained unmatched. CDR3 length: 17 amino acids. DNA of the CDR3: TGTGCCAGCAGTTACGGGGTAGCGGGGGGTACCACCTACGAGCAGTACTTC. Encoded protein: CASSYGVAGGTTYEQYF.

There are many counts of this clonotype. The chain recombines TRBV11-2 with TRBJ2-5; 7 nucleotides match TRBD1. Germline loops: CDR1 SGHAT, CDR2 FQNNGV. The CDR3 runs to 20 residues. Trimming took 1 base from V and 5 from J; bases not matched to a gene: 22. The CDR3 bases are TGTGCCAGCAGCTTAGTAGAGGGCCGGATCCGACAGGGATGGTCGGAGACCCAGTACTTC. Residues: CASSLVEGRIRQGWSETQYF.

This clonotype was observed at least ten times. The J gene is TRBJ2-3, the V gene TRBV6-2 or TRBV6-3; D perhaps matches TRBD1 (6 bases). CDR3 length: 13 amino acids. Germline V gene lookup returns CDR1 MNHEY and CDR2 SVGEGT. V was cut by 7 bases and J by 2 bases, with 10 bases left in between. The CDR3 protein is CASTRTATDTQYF. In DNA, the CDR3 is TGTGCCAGCACACGGACAGCCACAGATACGCAGTATTTT.

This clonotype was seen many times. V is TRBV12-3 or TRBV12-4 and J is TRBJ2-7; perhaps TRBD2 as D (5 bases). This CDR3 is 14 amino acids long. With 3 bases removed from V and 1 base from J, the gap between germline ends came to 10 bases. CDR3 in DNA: TGTGCCAGCAGTTTTTCAAGCGGATCCTACGAGCAGTACTTC. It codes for CASSFSSGSYEQYF.

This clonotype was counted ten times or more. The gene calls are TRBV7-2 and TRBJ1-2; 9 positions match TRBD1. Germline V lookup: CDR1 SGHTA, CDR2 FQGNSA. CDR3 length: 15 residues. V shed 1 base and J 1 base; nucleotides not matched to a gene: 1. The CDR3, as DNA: TGTGCCAGCAGCTTAGGGACAGGGGTTAACTATGGCTACACCTTC. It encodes CASSLGTGVNYGYTF.

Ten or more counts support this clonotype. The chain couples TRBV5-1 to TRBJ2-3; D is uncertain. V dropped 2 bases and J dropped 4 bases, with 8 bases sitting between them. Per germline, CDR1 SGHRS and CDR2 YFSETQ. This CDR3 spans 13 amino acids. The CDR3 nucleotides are TGCGCCAGCAGCTTACCAGGCCCAGATACGCAGTATTTT. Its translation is CASSLPGPDTQYF.

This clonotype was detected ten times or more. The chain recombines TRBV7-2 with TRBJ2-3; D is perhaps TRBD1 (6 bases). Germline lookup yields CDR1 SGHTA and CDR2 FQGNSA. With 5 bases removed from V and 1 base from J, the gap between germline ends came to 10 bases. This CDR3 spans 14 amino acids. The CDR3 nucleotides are TGTGCCAGCAGCCCAAGGACAGGCACAGATACGCAGTATTTT. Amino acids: CASSPRTGTDTQYF.

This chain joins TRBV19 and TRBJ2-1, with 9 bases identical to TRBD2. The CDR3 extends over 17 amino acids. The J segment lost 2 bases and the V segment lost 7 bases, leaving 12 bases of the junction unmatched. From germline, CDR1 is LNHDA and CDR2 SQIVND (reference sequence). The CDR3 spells CASMIVSGRRTYNEQFF. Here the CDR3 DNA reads TGTGCCAGTATGATCGTCAGCGGGAGGCGTACCTACAATGAGCAGTTCTTC.

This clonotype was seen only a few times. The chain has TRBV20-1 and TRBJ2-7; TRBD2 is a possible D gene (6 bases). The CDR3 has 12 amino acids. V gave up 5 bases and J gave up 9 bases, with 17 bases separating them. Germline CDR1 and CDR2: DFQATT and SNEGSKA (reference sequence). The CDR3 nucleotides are TGCAGTGCTGCCGGGACTTCAGTTGGGCAGTACTTC. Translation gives CSAAGTSVGQYF.

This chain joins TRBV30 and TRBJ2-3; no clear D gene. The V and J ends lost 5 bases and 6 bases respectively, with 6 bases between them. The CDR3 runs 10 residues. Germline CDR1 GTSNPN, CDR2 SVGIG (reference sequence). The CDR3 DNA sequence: TGTGCCTGGGGTAGGGATACGCAGTATTTT. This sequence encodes CAWGRDTQYF.

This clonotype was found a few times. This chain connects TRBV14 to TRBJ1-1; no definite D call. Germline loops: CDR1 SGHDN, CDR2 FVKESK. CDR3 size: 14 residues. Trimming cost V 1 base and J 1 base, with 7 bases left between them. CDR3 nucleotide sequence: TGTGCCAGCAGCCAAGCCATCCGGAACACTGAAGCTTTCTTT. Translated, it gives CASSQAIRNTEAFF.

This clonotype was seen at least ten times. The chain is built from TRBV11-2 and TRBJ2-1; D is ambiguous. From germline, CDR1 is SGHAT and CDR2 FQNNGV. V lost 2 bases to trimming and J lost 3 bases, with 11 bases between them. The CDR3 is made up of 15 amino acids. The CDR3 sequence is CASSLRKGYYNEQFF. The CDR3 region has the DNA TGTGCCAGCAGCTTACGTAAAGGGTACTACAATGAGCAGTTCTTC.

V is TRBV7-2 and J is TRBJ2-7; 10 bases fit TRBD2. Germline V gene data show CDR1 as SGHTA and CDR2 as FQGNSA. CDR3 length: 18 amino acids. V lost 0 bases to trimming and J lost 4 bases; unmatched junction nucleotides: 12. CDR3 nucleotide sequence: TGTGCCAGCAGCTTAGCCGGGGGAGCGGGGGGGCCCGGGTACGAGCAGTACTTC. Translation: CASSLAGGAGGPGYEQYF. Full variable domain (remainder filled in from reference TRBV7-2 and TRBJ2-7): GAGVSQSPSNKVTEKGKDVELRCDPISGHTALYWYRQSLGQGLEFLIYFQGNSAPDKSGLPSDRFSAERTGGSVSTLTIQRTQQEDSAVYLCASSLAGGAGGPGYEQYFGPGTRLTVT.

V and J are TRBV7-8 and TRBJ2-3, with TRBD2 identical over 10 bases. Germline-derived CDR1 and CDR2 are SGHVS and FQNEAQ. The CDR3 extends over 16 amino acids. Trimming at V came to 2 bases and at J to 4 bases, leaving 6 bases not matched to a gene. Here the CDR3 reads CASSLPSGSYADTQYF. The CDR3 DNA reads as TGTGCCAGCAGCTTACCTAGCGGGAGTTATGCAGATACGCAGTATTTT.

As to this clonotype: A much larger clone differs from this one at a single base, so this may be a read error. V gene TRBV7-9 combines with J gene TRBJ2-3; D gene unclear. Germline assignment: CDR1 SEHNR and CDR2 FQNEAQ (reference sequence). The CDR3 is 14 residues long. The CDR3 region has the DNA TGTTCCAGCAGCCCTGTCATTTTCACAGATACGCAGTATTTT. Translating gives CSSSPVIFTDTQYF.

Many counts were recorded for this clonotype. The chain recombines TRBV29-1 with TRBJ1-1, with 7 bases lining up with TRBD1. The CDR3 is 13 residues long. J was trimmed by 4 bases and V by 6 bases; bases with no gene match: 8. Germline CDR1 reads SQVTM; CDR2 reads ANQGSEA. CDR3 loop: CSVTTGTGTEAFF. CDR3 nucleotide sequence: TGCAGCGTCACGACAGGGACGGGCACTGAAGCTTTCTTT.

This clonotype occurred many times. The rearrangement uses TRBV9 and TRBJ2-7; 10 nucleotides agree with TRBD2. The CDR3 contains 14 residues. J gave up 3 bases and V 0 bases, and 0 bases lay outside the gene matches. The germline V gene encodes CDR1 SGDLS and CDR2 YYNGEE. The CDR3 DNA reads TGTGCCAGCAGCGTAGGGACTAGCGGCTACGAGCAGTACTTC. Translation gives CASSVGTSGYEQYF.